Presented here are 28 T cell receptor beta chains from one specimen sequenced in a study of beta chain features in type 1 diabetes. Notes on the study in general: TCRB CDR3s from Type 1 diabetes patients were moderately but significantly shorter in all four CD4+ subsets.

Expressed TCRB transcripts got sequenced, as all isolated RNA was reverse transcribed. The table came from immunoSEQ multiplex PCR; TCRdb's copy has only in-frame clones and leaves some out. This sample carries 120,000 to 150,000 clones, around 13% of them seen once, and the ten largest clones take 1.3%. For these receptors, no antigen is known. The sequenced sample consisted of central memory CD4+ T cells from blood. The receptor set was obtained from a man aged 18 to 30 with type 1 diabetes.

The J gene is TRBJ2-7, the V gene TRBV7-9; 9 positions match TRBD1. The CDR3 loop spans 14 amino acids. The germline V gene encodes CDR1 SEHNR and CDR2 FQNEAQ (reference sequence). Unmatched junction bases numbered 6, after V lost 4 bases and J lost 5 bases. The CDR3 nucleotides are TGTGCCAGCAGCTGGGGGGACAGGGAAAACGAGCAGTACTTC. Protein sequence: CASSWGDRENEQYF.

This clone came up many times. V and J are TRBV19 and TRBJ2-3; D is uncertain. The CDR3 runs to 14 residues. Germline V lookup: CDR1 LNHDA, CDR2 SQIVND (reference sequence). The V end lost 9 bases, the J end lost 0 bases, and 13 bases lay between the germline ends. The CDR3 loop reads CASGSMLSTDTQYF. CDR3 DNA sequence: TGTGCCAGCGGATCCATGCTTAGCACAGATACGCAGTATTTT.

This clone showed up just a few times. The chain uses TRBV28 and TRBJ2-7; the D is unclear. Trimming cost V 7 bases and J 3 bases, with 10 bases left between them. Germline values: CDR1 MDHEN, CDR2 SYDVKM. The length of the CDR3 is 12 residues. CDR3 sequence: CASTVSSYEQYF. In DNA, the CDR3 is TGTGCCAGCACCGTTAGCAGCTACGAGCAGTACTTC.

The CDR3 here is CASSPTGINTEAFF. The CDR3 bases are TGTGCCAGCTCCCCCACAGGGATAAACACTGAAGCTTTCTTT. V usage is TRBV5-4 and J usage is TRBJ1-1; D might be TRBD1 (6 bases). From germline, CDR1 is SGHNT and CDR2 YYREEE (reference sequence). V lost 7 bases and J 2 bases, leaving 15 bases between the germline ends. There are 14 residues in the CDR3.

This clone was counted between two and nine times. V is TRBV11-2 and J is TRBJ2-1; weak D call: TRBD1 (5 bases). CDR1 and CDR2 (germline): SGHAT, FQNNGV. CDR3 length: 12 amino acids. V was pared by 5 bases and J by 7 bases, with 9 bases between. The CDR3 reads CASSRQRNEQFF. The DNA of the CDR3 is TGTGCCAGCAGCCGACAGCGAAATGAGCAGTTCTTC.

This clone has more than one count but fewer than ten. The V and J genes are TRBV28 and TRBJ1-2, with 7 bases lining up with TRBD1. Germline lookup yields CDR1 MDHEN and CDR2 SYDVKM. The CDR3 runs 15 residues. V was pared by 5 bases and J by 8 bases, with 14 bases of the junction left unmatched. The CDR3 region has the DNA TGTGCCAGCAGTGAGGGGACAGCCGCAACGGAAGGCTACACCTTC. As protein: CASSEGTAATEGYTF.

This clone turned up a few times. The chain uses TRBV7-9 and TRBJ2-5, with TRBD1 matching 7 bases. The J segment lost 1 base and the V segment lost 7 bases, leaving 6 bases of the junction unmatched. This CDR3 comprises 14 residues. Germline CDR1 reads SEHNR; CDR2 reads FQNEAQ (reference sequence). The CDR3 sequence is CASTDGTVQETQYF. DNA of the CDR3: TGTGCCAGCACCGACGGGACAGTCCAAGAGACCCAGTACTTC. The entire variable domain, with the rest obtained from reference TRBV7-9 and TRBJ2-5, is as follows: DTGVSQNPRHKITKRGQNVTFRCDPISEHNRLYWYRQTLGQGPEFLTYFQNEAQLEKSRLLSDRFSAERPKGSFSTLEIQRTEQGDSAMYLCASTDGTVQETQYFGPGTRLLVL.

This clone was counted only a few times. V gene TRBV10-3 combines with J gene TRBJ1-6, with TRBD1 identical over 8 bases. This CDR3 has 16 amino acids. J was trimmed by 5 bases and V by 7 bases; bases with no gene match: 10. Per the germline V gene, CDR1 is ENHRY and CDR2 is SYGVKD. In DNA, the CDR3 is TGTGCCATCAACGCCGGGACAGGCCTAGATAATTCACCCCTCCACTTT. Translating gives CAINAGTGLDNSPLHF.

This rearrangement joins TRBV15 to TRBJ1-2, with D unclear. The CDR3 spans 14 residues. CDR1 LNHNV and CDR2 YYDKDF come from the germline V gene (reference sequence). V was clipped by 5 bases and J by 2 bases, with 12 bases between them. The CDR3 DNA reads TGTGCCACCAGCGAGGGCGAAGAAAACTATGGCTACACCTTC. Its translation is CATSEGEENYGYTF.

In its sample, this clone was seen a few times. J is TRBJ2-5 and V is TRBV5-8; weak D call: TRBD1 (6 bases). This CDR3 has 15 amino acids. Germline CDR1 SGHTS, CDR2 YDEGEE. The germline V and J ends were trimmed by 3 bases and 1 base, with 13 bases remaining between them. The CDR3 region is CASSSNRAPQETQYF. The CDR3 bases are TGTGCCAGCAGCTCTAACAGGGCTCCCCAAGAGACCCAGTACTTC.

The chain links TRBV7-9 to TRBJ2-6, with D possibly being TRBD1 (5 bases). Germline V gene lookup returns CDR1 SEHNR and CDR2 FQNEAQ (reference sequence). The CDR3 extends over 14 amino acids. Trimming took off 5 bases at V and 3 bases at J, with 8 bases between the two ends. This CDR3 is CASSAGIGANVLTF. CDR3 DNA sequence: TGTGCCAGCAGCGCAGGGATTGGGGCCAACGTCCTGACTTTC.

This clone has a handful of counts. The rearrangement uses TRBV4-2 and TRBJ1-1; D gene ambiguous. This CDR3 is 11 amino acids long. Germline lookup yields CDR1 LGHNA and CDR2 YNFKEQ. V lost 3 bases and J 10 bases, leaving 9 bases between the germline ends. Here the CDR3 reads CASSHGLGAFF. The CDR3 region has the DNA TGTGCCAGCAGCCACGGCCTGGGAGCTTTCTTT.

This clone was seen only a few times. This chain joins TRBV10-3 and TRBJ2-1, with D possibly called TRBD1 or TRBD2 (6 bases each). This CDR3 region has 12 residues. Germline V gene data show CDR1 as ENHRY and CDR2 as SYGVKD. V lost 4 bases, J lost 7 bases, and 8 bases lay in between. The CDR3 DNA reads TGTGCCATCAGTGTAGGGGGGAATGAGCAGTTCTTC. This translates into CAISVGGNEQFF.

In its sample, this clone was seen a few times. The chain couples TRBV5-6 to TRBJ2-3, with TRBD1 as a possible D gene (5 bases). The CDR3 loop spans 15 amino acids. With 7 bases removed from V and 3 bases from J, the gap between germline ends came to 18 bases. Germline V CDR1 and CDR2: SGHDT, YYEEEE. In DNA, the CDR3 is TGTGCCAGCCGCGCTGGGCAGGGTGGGACAGATACGCAGTATTTT. Its protein is CASRAGQGGTDTQYF.

The chain joins TRBV11-2 to TRBJ2-1; maybe TRBD1 (5 bases). CDR1 is SGHAT, CDR2 FQNNGV, per germline. CDR3 length: 17 residues. V lost 3 bases to trimming and J lost 0 bases, with 15 bases between them. CDR3 DNA sequence: TGTGCCAGCAGCTTGGGCGGCAGGGCGAGCTCCTACAATGAGCAGTTCTTC. Residues: CASSLGGRASSYNEQFF.

This clone was seen more than once but under ten times. V and J are TRBV5-1 and TRBJ1-1; D possibly corresponds to TRBD1 (5 bases). Germline V gives CDR1 SGHRS, CDR2 YFSETQ. Trimming shortened V by 0 bases and J by 3 bases, and 12 bases separated the two germline ends. The CDR3 is 15 amino acids. The DNA of the CDR3 is TGCGCCAGCAGCTTGGATACCGGAGGGGACACTGAAGCTTTCTTT. It is translated as CASSLDTGGDTEAFF. The full variable domain, in which reference TRBV5-1 and TRBJ1-1 provide the parts outside the CDR3, is KAGVTQTPRYLIKTRGQQVTLSCSPISGHRSVSWYQQTPGQGLQFLFEYFSETQRNKGNFPGRFSGRQFSNSRSEMNVSTLELGDSALYLCASSLDTGGDTEAFFGQGTRLTVV.

J is TRBJ2-3 and V is TRBV18; 7 nucleotides match TRBD1. Germline V lookup: CDR1 KGHSH, CDR2 LQKENI. The V segment lost 0 bases and the J segment 6 bases; nucleotides outside the gene matches: 3. The CDR3 is 14 residues long. The CDR3 DNA is TGTGCCAGCTCACCACCCCAGGGGGTGGATACGCAGTATTTT. Its protein product is CASSPPQGVDTQYF. The full variable domain, with the rest looked up from reference TRBV18 and TRBJ2-3, is NAGVMQNPRHLVRRRGQEARLRCSPMKGHSHVYWYRQLPEEGLKFMVYLQKENIIDESGMPKERFSAEFPKEGPSILRIQQVVRGDSAAYFCASSPPQGVDTQYFGPGTRLTVL.

This clone was counted between two and nine times. The V call is TRBV6-5, the J call TRBJ2-7; 8 nucleotides align to TRBD1. CDR3 length: 13 residues. Germline V lookup: CDR1 MNHEY, CDR2 SVGAGI. Unmatched junction bases numbered 7, after V lost 6 bases and J lost 6 bases. The CDR3 DNA reads as TGTGCCAGCAGCCCGACAGGGGAAATCGAGCAGTACTTC. It encodes CASSPTGEIEQYF.

Many counts were recorded for this clone. This specimen includes other DNA sequences encoding the same CDR3. The V call is TRBV7-2, the J call TRBJ2-5; no reliable D call. CDR1 and CDR2 from the germline V gene are SGHTA and FQGNSA. Deletions cut 1 base from V and 4 bases from J, with 4 bases between. The CDR3 extends over 12 amino acids. The CDR3 bases are TGTGCCAGCAGCTTAGGGCGAGAGACCCAGTACTTC. Translated: CASSLGRETQYF.

This clone was seen only a few times. The chain employs TRBV9 and TRBJ2-5; 11 bases map to TRBD2. The CDR3 totals 18 residues. Looked up from germline, CDR1 is SGDLS and CDR2 is YYNGEE. The J segment lost 4 bases and the V segment lost 0 bases, leaving 11 bases of the junction unmatched. The CDR3 loop is CASSVGIAGGLGVETQYF. The CDR3, as DNA: TGTGCCAGCAGCGTAGGAATAGCGGGGGGGCTCGGTGTAGAGACCCAGTACTTC.

The J gene is TRBJ1-1, the V gene TRBV7-9; D remains ambiguous. Germline assignment: CDR1 SEHNR and CDR2 FQNEAQ (reference sequence). Trimming stripped 5 bases from V and 9 bases from J, with 13 bases between. The CDR3 length is 12 residues. CDR3 region: CASSPGGIQAFF. The CDR3 DNA reads as TGTGCCAGCAGCCCCGGAGGAATACAAGCTTTCTTT.

The rearrangement joins TRBV30 to TRBJ2-7; no firm D call. V was clipped by 3 bases and J by 3 bases, with 9 bases between them. The germline gives CDR1 GTSNPN, CDR2 SVGIG (reference sequence). CDR3 size: 12 residues. CDR3: CAWRAAFYEQYF. CDR3 bases: TGTGCCTGGAGGGCGGCATTCTACGAGCAGTACTTC.

In its sample, this clone was seen a few times. The chain is built from TRBV2 and TRBJ1-5; D may be TRBD1 (5 bases). The germline CDR1 and CDR2 sequences are SNHLY and FYNNEI. Trimming shortened V by 8 bases and J by 9 bases, and 17 bases separated the two germline ends. The CDR3 totals 13 residues. This CDR3 is CASGDAGLVPQHF. CDR3 sequence (DNA): TGTGCCAGCGGGGACGCCGGCTTGGTGCCCCAGCATTTT.

This chain uses TRBV5-4 with TRBJ2-2; 8 nucleotides align to TRBD1. The V and J ends lost 2 bases and 3 bases, in that order; junction bases with no gene match: 6. CDR3 length: 16 residues. In germline, CDR1 is SGHNT, CDR2 YYREEE (reference sequence). CDR3 sequence reads: CASSFSDRGHTGELFF. DNA of the CDR3: TGTGCCAGCAGCTTTTCCGACAGGGGCCACACCGGGGAGCTGTTTTTT.

The chain recombines TRBV18 with TRBJ2-7, with 7 bases identical to TRBD2. CDR1 is KGHSH and CDR2 is LQKENI in the germline V gene. CDR3 length: 14 residues. The junction had 5 bases not matched to a gene; V was cut back by 3 bases and J by 3 bases. CDR3 protein: CASSPREGLYEQYF. In nucleotides, the CDR3 is TGTGCCAGCTCACCTAGGGAGGGGCTCTACGAGCAGTACTTC.

J is TRBJ2-1 and V is TRBV29-1; maybe TRBD2 (6 bases). The V and J ends lost 3 bases and 1 base respectively, with 13 bases between them. The germline V gene has CDR1 SQVTM and CDR2 ANQGSEA. The CDR3 spans 15 residues. The CDR3 nucleotides read TGCAGCGTTGATGCTCCGCGGGATTCCTACAATGAGCAGTTCTTC. This codes for CSVDAPRDSYNEQFF.

This clone was observed a handful of times. The J gene is TRBJ2-3, the V gene TRBV30; the match to TRBD2 covers 10 bases. Germline V gene sequence: CDR1 GTSNPN, CDR2 SVGIG (reference sequence). After removal of 0 bases from V and 5 bases from J, the junction contained 8 bases not matched to a gene. The CDR3 runs to 16 residues. CDR3 coding DNA: TGTGCCTGGAGTGTAAAAGCGGGGGGGCTCGGAGATACGCAGTATTTT. It specifies CAWSVKAGGLGDTQYF.

This clone was recorded at least ten times. The CDR3 nucleotides read TGTGCCTGCCTACAGGAGGGGGAGACCCAGTACTTC. It specifies CACLQEGETQYF. This chain uses TRBV30 with TRBJ2-5; D is possibly TRBD2 (6 bases). The CDR3 loop spans 12 amino acids. V was trimmed by 6 bases and J by 5 bases, leaving 13 bases between them. Germline values: CDR1 GTSNPN, CDR2 SVGIG (reference sequence). The full variable domain, in which reference TRBV30 and TRBJ2-5 provide the parts outside the CDR3, is SQTIHQWPATLVQPVGSPLSLECTVEGTSNPNLYWYRQAAGRGLQLLFYSVGIGQISSEVPQNLSASRPQDRQFILSSKKLLLSDSGFYLCACLQEGETQYFGPGTRLLVL.